This TCR beta chain appears in the sequencing data of a study of blood T cell repertoires in COVID-19. About the research overall: T cells, B-cell-depleted T cells, or PBMCs provided the cDNA or gDNA that served as material.

Repertoires were generated with immunoSEQ multiplex PCR, while TCRdb's copy carries only in-frame clones and drops some. The sample lists around 110,000 clones, approximately 84% occurring once. Germline assignment: CDR1 SGDLS and CDR2 YYNGEE. The CDR3 is 21 residues long. V shed 0 bases, J shed 1 base, and the junction held 18 bases outside the gene matches. The V and J genes are TRBV9 and TRBJ2-3, with 9 bases lining up with TRBD2. The receptor comes from a man in his 70s with active or convalescent COVID-19. Material: peripheral blood. DNA of the CDR3: TGTGCCAGCAGCGTAGCTGGGCTAGCGGGGACATTACCCTTTGGCACAGATACGCAGTATTTT. This codes for CASSVAGLAGTLPFGTDTQYF.